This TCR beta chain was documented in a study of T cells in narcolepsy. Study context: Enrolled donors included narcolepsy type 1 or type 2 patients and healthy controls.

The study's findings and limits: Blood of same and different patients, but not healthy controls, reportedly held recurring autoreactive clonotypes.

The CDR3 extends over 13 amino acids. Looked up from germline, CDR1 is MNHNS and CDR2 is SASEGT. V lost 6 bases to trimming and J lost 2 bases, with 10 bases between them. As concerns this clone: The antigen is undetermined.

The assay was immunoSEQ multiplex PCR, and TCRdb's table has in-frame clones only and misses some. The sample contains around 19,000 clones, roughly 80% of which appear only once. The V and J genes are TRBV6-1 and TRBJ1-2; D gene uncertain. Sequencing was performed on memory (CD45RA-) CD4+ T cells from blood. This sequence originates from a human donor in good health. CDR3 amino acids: CASRQQANYGYTF. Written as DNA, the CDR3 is TGTGCCAGCAGACAGCAAGCAAACTATGGCTACACCTTC.